These 17 T cell receptor beta chains were sequenced from one sample in a study of T cell repertoires in cytomegalovirus infection. TCRdb reprocessed the reads via MiXCR and lists one record per CDR3 protein. The sample lists around 900,000 distinct CDR3 sequences, around 31% occurring once. Antigen specificity for these receptors is unknown. Material: cultured CD8+ T cells from PBMCs, obtained from culture after CMV antigen stimulation. The receptors originated from a human donor in good health (CMV status not recorded). Some clones in this sample may be carry-over from other donors' samples.

This clonotype was detected many times. The junction shows a germline mismatch at one end, possibly a read error. This chain connects TRBV7-7 to TRBJ2-2, with unresolved D. Germline V gives CDR1 SSHAT, CDR2 FNYEAQ (reference sequence). The CDR3 has 13 residues. The CDR3 spells CASSFAETGELFF. In nucleotides, the CDR3 is TGTGCTAGCAGCTTTGCAGAAACCGGGGAGCTGTTTTTT.

Turning to this clonotype: A read error is possible here, since a much larger clone lies one base away. The chain recombines TRBV7-6 with TRBJ1-1; D is undetermined. Germline assignment: CDR1 SGHVS and CDR2 FNYEAQ. This CDR3 region has 14 residues. DNA for the CDR3: TGTGTCAGCAGCCCCAGCGGAAGGAACACTGAAGCTTTCTTT. Amino acid sequence: CVSSPSGRNTEAFF.

This clonotype has more than one count but fewer than ten. J is TRBJ1-6 and V is TRBV12-3 or TRBV12-4, with TRBD1 as a possible D gene (6 bases). V was trimmed by 5 bases and J by 7 bases, leaving 24 bases between them. The CDR3 is made up of 18 amino acids. The chain's CDR3 is CASSPTGTMSNLNSPLHF. CDR3 nucleotide sequence: TGTGCCAGCAGTCCCACCGGGACAATGAGCAACTTGAATTCACCCCTCCACTTT.

The chain is built from TRBV15 and TRBJ2-5, with D perhaps TRBD2 (5 bases). The CDR3 runs to 17 residues. V lost 0 bases, J lost 5 bases, and 19 bases lay in between. Germline CDR1 and CDR2: LNHNV and YYDKDF (reference sequence). CDR3 in amino acids: CATSREGPGSSEETQYF. CDR3 sequence (DNA): TGTGCCACCAGCAGAGAGGGCCCGGGGTCGTCCGAGGAGACCCAGTACTTC.

V is TRBV28 and J is TRBJ1-2, with 9 bases that match TRBD1. From germline, CDR1 is MDHEN and CDR2 SYDVKM. The CDR3 sequence is 17 residues long. The trim removed 6 bases at V and 4 bases at J, leaving 15 bases unmatched. The CDR3 DNA sequence: TGTGCCAGCAGCGTAATCCCGGACAGGGGCCAGCTCTATGGCTACACCTTC. Its protein product is CASSVIPDRGQLYGYTF.

The chain uses TRBV28 and TRBJ2-5; 10 positions agree with TRBD1. The CDR3 has 14 residues. Germline CDR1 reads MDHEN; CDR2 reads SYDVKM. V lost 8 bases and J lost 5; bases outside the gene matches: 8. CDR3 residues: CASGDRGRGETQYF. In DNA, the CDR3 is TGTGCCAGCGGAGACAGGGGGCGCGGGGAGACCCAGTACTTC. The full variable domain, in which reference TRBV28 and TRBJ2-5 provide the parts outside the CDR3, is DVKVTQSSRYLVKRTGEKVFLECVQDMDHENMFWYRQDPGLGLRLIYFSYDVKMKEKGDIPEGYSVSREKKERFSLILESASTNQTSMYLCASGDRGRGETQYFGPGTRLLVL.

The gene calls are TRBV20-1 and TRBJ1-2; D is ambiguous. Germline V gene lookup returns CDR1 DFQATT and CDR2 SNEGSKA (reference sequence). The CDR3 consists of 14 residues. V was pared by 3 bases and J by 2 bases, with 13 bases between. The CDR3 loop reads CSARLGQLNYGYTF. The CDR3 bases are TGCAGTGCTAGGCTCGGCCAGTTAAACTATGGCTACACCTTC.

This chain connects TRBV6-2 or TRBV6-3 to TRBJ1-6, with 11 nucleotides matching TRBD1. The CDR3 has 15 amino acids. The junction had 14 bases not matched to a gene; V was cut back by 8 bases and J by 14 bases. CDR1 is MNHEY and CDR2 is SVGEGT in the germline V gene. CDR3 region: CASGEFRDRGFSLHF. The DNA of the CDR3 is TGTGCCAGCGGAGAATTCCGGGACAGGGGGTTTTCCCTCCACTTT.

This clonotype showed up just once. The chain employs TRBV4-3 and TRBJ2-6; D gene uncertain. Germline CDR1 and CDR2: LGHNA and YSLEER. The V gene lost 1 base and the J gene lost 2 bases, with 6 bases spanning the gap. The CDR3 is made up of 15 amino acids. Here the CDR3 DNA reads TGCGCCAGCAGCCAAGTAAGGACTGGGGCCAACGTCCTGACTTTC. Its translation: CASSQVRTGANVLTF.

The rearrangement links TRBV28 to TRBJ2-3, with no clear D. The V end lost 5 bases, the J end lost 0 bases, and 15 bases lay between the germline ends. The germline gives CDR1 MDHEN, CDR2 SYDVKM. This CDR3 spans 16 amino acids. The chain's CDR3 is CASSPTTSLSTDTQYF. The CDR3 DNA reads as TGTGCCAGCAGTCCTACGACTTCGCTTAGCACAGATACGCAGTATTTT.

A few counts support this clonotype. The chain uses TRBV7-8 and TRBJ2-7, with D possibly matching TRBD2 (5 bases). Trimming shortened V by 5 bases and J by 3 bases, and 23 bases separated the two germline ends. The length of the CDR3 is 17 residues. CDR1 SGHVS and CDR2 FQNEAQ come from the germline V gene. CDR3 amino acids: CASSPLPGGSNLYEQYF. The CDR3, as DNA: TGTGCCAGCAGCCCACTACCTGGCGGGTCTAACCTCTACGAGCAGTACTTC.

This clonotype was recorded a few times. The chain employs TRBV7-6 and TRBJ2-3; 12 bases are shared with TRBD2. V lost 4 bases to trimming and J lost 1 base; unmatched junction nucleotides: 18. The CDR3 is 21 residues long. Germline CDR1 reads SGHVS; CDR2 reads FNYEAQ. CDR3 in DNA: TGTGCCAGCAGCTCCCTAGAATCACTAGCGGGGGGCCCCTGGGGCACAGATACGCAGTATTTT. Residues: CASSSLESLAGGPWGTDTQYF. The entire variable domain, with the rest obtained from reference TRBV7-6 and TRBJ2-3, is as follows: GAGVSQSPRYKVTKRGQDVALRCDPISGHVSLYWYRQALGQGPEFLTYFNYEAQQDKSGLPNDRFSAERPEGSISTLTIQRTEQRDSAMYRCASSSLESLAGGPWGTDTQYFGPGTRLTVL.

This chain joins TRBV6-2 or TRBV6-3 and TRBJ2-1; the D is unclear. The V gene's germline CDR1 is MNHEY and CDR2 SVGEGT. Trimming left V 0 bases short and J 4 bases short, with 13 bases between. The CDR3 runs to 16 residues. The chain's CDR3 is CASSYSRLSGYNEQFF. CDR3 DNA: TGTGCCAGCAGTTACTCCCGGCTTTCCGGGTACAATGAGCAGTTCTTC.

The V call is TRBV27, the J call TRBJ2-3; 7 bases agree with TRBD2. V lost 0 bases, J lost 0 bases, and 3 bases stayed unmatched. The CDR3 runs to 16 residues. From germline, CDR1 is MNHEY and CDR2 SMNVEV (reference sequence). The CDR3 DNA is TGTGCCAGCAGTTTATCCAGGGAGGGAAGCACAGATACGCAGTATTTT. It yields the protein CASSLSREGSTDTQYF.

The genes are TRBV29-1 and TRBJ2-1; the D is unclear. Trimming pared 4 bases from V and 5 bases from J, leaving 9 bases between. Germline values: CDR1 SQVTM, CDR2 ANQGSEA. The CDR3 is made up of 12 amino acids. CDR3 amino acids: CSVAPRNNEQFF. DNA of the CDR3: TGCAGCGTTGCGCCCAGAAACAATGAGCAGTTCTTC.

This clonotype was seen many times. An end of the junction differs from the germline gene, which may be a read error. This rearrangement joins TRBV7-2 to TRBJ1-2; possible D gene TRBD1, 5 bases. Germline CDR1 SGHTA, CDR2 FQGNSA. This CDR3 region has 14 residues. The CDR3 nucleotides read TGTGCCAGCAGCCTAGCCGGGGGTTCACAAGGCTACACCTTC. Translation gives CASSLAGGSQGYTF.

This chain links TRBV19 with TRBJ1-5, with unresolved D. V lost 4 bases, J lost 0 bases, and 10 bases lay in between. The germline gives CDR1 LNHDA, CDR2 SQIVND (reference sequence). CDR3 length: 15 residues. CDR3: CASSTSGDSNQPQHF. The CDR3 region has the DNA TGTGCCAGTAGTACGTCGGGAGATAGCAATCAGCCCCAGCATTTT.